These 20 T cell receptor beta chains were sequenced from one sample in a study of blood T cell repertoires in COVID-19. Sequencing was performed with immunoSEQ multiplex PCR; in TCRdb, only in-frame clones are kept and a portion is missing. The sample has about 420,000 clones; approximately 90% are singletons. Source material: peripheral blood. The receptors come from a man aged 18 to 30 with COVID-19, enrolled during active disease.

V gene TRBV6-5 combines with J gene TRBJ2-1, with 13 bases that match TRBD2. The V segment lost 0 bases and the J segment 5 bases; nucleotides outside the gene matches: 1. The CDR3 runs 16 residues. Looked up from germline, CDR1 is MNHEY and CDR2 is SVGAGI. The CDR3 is CASSYSGLAGDNEQFF. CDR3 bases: TGTGCCAGCAGTTACTCTGGACTAGCGGGGGACAATGAGCAGTTCTTC.

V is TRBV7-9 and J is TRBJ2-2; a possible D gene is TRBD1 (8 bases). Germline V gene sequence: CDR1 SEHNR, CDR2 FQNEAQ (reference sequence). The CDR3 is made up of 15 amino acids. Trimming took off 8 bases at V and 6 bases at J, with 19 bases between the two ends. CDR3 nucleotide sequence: TGTGCCAGCTCAAGCGGGACAGGATATGCCGGGGAGCTGTTTTTT. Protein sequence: CASSSGTGYAGELFF.

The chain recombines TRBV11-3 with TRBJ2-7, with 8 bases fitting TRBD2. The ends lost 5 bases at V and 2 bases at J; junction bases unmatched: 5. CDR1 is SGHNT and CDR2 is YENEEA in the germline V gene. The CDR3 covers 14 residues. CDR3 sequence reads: CASSQSGSTYEQYF. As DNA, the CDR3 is TGTGCCAGCAGCCAAAGCGGGAGTACCTACGAGCAGTACTTC.

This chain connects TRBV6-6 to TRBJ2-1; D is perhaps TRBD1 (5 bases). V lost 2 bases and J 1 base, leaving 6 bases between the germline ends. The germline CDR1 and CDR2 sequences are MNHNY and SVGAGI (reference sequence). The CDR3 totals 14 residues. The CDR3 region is CASSYRQSYNEQFF. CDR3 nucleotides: TGTGCCAGCAGTTACCGACAGTCCTACAATGAGCAGTTCTTC.

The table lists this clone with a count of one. DNA of the CDR3: TGCGCCAGCAGCCACCTAAGAAGCCGGGACAGGGGGCCGGATGGCTACACCTTC. Translation: CASSHLRSRDRGPDGYTF. The rearrangement links TRBV4-1 to TRBJ1-2, with TRBD1 matching 12 bases. The CDR3 has 18 amino acids. Germline values: CDR1 MGHRA, CDR2 YSYEKL. V was clipped by 3 bases and J by 6 bases; unmatched bases: 14.

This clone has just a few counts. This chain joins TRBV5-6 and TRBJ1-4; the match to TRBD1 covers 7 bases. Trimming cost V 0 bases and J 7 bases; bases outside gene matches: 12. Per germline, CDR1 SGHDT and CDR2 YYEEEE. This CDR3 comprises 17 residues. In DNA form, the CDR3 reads TGTGCCAGCAGCTTGGACGAAGGGGGCGGGTTAAGTGAAAAACTGTTTTTT. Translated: CASSLDEGGGLSEKLFF. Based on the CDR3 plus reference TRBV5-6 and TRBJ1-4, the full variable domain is DAGVTQSPTHLIKTRGQQVTLRCSPKSGHDTVSWYQQALGQGPQFIFQYYEEEERQRGNFPDRFSGHQFPNYSSELNVNALLLGDSALYLCASSLDEGGGLSEKLFFGSGTQLSVL.

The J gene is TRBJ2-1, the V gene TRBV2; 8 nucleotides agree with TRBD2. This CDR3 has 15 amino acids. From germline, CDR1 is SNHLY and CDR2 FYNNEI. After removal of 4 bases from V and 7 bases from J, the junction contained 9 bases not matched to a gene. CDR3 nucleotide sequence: TGTGCCAGCAGTGTCTCGGGTCTAGCGGGTAATGAGCAGTTCTTC. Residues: CASSVSGLAGNEQFF.

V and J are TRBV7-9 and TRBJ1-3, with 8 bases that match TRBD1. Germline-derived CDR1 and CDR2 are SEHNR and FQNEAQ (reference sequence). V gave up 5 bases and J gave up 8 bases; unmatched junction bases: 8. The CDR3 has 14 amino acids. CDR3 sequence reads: CASSLQGAGDTIYF. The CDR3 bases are TGTGCCAGCAGCCTCCAGGGGGCAGGGGACACCATATATTTT.

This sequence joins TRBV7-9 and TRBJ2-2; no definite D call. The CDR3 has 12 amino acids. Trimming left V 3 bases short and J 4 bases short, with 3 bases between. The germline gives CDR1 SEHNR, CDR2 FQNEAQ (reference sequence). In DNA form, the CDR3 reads TGTGCCAGCAGCTTCGGCACCGGGGAGCTGTTTTTT. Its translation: CASSFGTGELFF.

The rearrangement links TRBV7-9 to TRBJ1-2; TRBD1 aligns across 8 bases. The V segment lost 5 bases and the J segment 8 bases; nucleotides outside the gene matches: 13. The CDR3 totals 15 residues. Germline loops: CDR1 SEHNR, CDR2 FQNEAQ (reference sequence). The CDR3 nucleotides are TGTGCCAGCAGCACCCGGGGACAGGAAGCTATCGGCTACACCTTC. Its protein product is CASSTRGQEAIGYTF.

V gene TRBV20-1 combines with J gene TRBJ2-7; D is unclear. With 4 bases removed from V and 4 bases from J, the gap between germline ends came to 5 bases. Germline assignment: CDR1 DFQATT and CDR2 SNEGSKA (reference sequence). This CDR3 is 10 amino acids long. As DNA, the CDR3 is TGCAGTGCTATGTCGTACGAGCAGTACTTC. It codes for CSAMSYEQYF.

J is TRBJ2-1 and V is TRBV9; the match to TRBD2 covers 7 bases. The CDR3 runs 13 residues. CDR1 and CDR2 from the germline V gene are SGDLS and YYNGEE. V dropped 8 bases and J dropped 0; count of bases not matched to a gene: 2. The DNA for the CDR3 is TGTGCCAGTAAGCGGGGCTCCTACAATGAGCAGTTCTTC. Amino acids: CASKRGSYNEQFF.

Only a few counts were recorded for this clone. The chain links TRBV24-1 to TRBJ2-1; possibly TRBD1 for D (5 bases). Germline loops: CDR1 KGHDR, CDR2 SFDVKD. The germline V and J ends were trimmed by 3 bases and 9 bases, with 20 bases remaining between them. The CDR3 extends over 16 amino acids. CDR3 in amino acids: CATSDPADSPIGEQFF. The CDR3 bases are TGTGCCACCAGTGATCCGGCCGACAGTCCAATCGGTGAGCAGTTCTTC.

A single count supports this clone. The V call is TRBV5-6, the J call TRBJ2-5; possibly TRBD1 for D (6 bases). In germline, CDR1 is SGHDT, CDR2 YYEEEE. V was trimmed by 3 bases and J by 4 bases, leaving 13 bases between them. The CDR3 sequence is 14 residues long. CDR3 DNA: TGTGCCAGCAGCTCAAGACAGGAGGTAGAGACCCAGTACTTC. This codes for CASSSRQEVETQYF.

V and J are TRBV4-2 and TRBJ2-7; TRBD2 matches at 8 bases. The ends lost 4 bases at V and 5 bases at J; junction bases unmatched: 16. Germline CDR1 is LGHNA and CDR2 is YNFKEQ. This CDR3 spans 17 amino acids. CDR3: CASSPPPGGGSGNEQYF. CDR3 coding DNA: TGTGCCAGCAGCCCACCCCCCGGCGGGGGGTCAGGGAACGAGCAGTACTTC.

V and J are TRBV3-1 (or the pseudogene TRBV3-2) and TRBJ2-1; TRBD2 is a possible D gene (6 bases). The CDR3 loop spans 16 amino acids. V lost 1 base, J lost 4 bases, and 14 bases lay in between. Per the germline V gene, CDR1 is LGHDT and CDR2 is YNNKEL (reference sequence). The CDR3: CASSQGWGGNYNEQFF. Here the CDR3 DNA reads TGTGCCAGCAGCCAAGGGTGGGGAGGAAATTACAATGAGCAGTTCTTC.

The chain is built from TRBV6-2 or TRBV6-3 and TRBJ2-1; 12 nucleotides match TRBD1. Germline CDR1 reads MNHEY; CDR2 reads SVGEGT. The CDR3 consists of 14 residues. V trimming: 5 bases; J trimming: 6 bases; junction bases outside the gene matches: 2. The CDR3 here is CASSGTGGRNEQFF. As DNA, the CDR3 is TGTGCCAGCAGTGGGACAGGGGGCCGCAATGAGCAGTTCTTC.

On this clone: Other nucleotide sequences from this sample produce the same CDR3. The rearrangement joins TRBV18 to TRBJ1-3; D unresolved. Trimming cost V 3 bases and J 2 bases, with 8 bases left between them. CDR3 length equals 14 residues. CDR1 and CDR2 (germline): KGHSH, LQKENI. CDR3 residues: CASSPSGTGNTIYF. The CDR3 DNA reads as TGTGCCAGCTCACCGTCGGGTACTGGAAACACCATATATTTT. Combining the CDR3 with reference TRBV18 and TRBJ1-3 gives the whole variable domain NAGVMQNPRHLVRRRGQEARLRCSPMKGHSHVYWYRQLPEEGLKFMVYLQKENIIDESGMPKERFSAEFPKEGPSILRIQQVVRGDSAAYFCASSPSGTGNTIYFGEGSWLTVV.

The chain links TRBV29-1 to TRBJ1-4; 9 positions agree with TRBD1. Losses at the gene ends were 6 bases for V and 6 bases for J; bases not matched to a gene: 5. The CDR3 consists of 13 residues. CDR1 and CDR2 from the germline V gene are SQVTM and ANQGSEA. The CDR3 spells CSVVTGGDEKLFF. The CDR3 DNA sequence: TGCAGCGTGGTGACAGGGGGAGATGAAAAACTGTTTTTT.

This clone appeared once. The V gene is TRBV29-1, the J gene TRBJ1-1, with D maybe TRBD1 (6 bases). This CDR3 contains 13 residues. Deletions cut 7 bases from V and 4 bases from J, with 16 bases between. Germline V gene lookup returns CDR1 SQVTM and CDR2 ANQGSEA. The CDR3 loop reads CSAILGGGTEAFF. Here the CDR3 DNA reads TGCAGCGCGATATTAGGGGGGGGCACTGAAGCTTTCTTT.